Presented here are 31 T cell receptor beta chains from one specimen sequenced in a study of cytomegalovirus exposure and HLA in healthy donors. It was with 60 Vbeta and 13 Jbeta primers that the PCR ran. Clones were sequenced by immunoSEQ multiplex PCR, and TCRdb holds only the in-frame ones, with some missing. The data contain fewer than 100,000 clones, about 77% of them singletons. Sample: PBMCs. These receptors were obtained from a male donor in good health and CMV-seropositive.

The chain links TRBV9 to TRBJ1-2, with 8 bases matching TRBD1. Germline-derived CDR1 and CDR2 are SGDLS and YYNGEE. V was pared by 2 bases and J by 8 bases, with 8 bases of the junction left unmatched. This CDR3 is built from 14 residues. The CDR3 spells CASSVETGGRGYTF. The CDR3 coding sequence is TGTGCCAGCAGCGTCGAAACAGGGGGAAGAGGCTACACCTTC.

V usage is TRBV5-6 and J usage is TRBJ2-7, with D perhaps matching TRBD1 (5 bases). The V gene's germline CDR1 is SGHDT and CDR2 YYEEEE. V shed 2 bases and J shed 2 bases, with 8 bases lying between them. CDR3 length: 13 amino acids. The CDR3 region is CASSFTGPYEQYF. In DNA form, the CDR3 reads TGTGCCAGCAGCTTCACAGGACCCTACGAGCAGTACTTC.

V usage is TRBV28 and J usage is TRBJ2-5; no definite D call. The CDR3 totals 13 residues. From germline, CDR1 is MDHEN and CDR2 SYDVKM. V was clipped by 5 bases and J by 1 base, with 8 bases between them. The CDR3 bases are TGTGCCAGCAGTGATCACACCCAAGAGACCCAGTACTTC. It codes for CASSDHTQETQYF.

The CDR3 sequence is CASSYGSGKAYEQYF. The CDR3 DNA is TGTGCCAGCAGTTACGGGTCAGGGAAGGCCTACGAGCAGTACTTC. The chain couples TRBV6-5 to TRBJ2-7, with a possible D match to TRBD1 (5 bases). This CDR3 comprises 15 residues. The germline V gene encodes CDR1 MNHEY and CDR2 SVGAGI. The V gene lost 2 bases and the J gene lost 2 bases, with 13 bases spanning the gap.

The CDR3 spells CSVDQGQGRAGEQYF. The CDR3 DNA is TGCAGCGTCGACCAGGGACAGGGGCGCGCCGGGGAGCAGTACTTC. V is TRBV29-1 and J is TRBJ2-7; 10 bases are shared with TRBD1. The CDR3 extends over 15 amino acids. Germline CDR1 SQVTM, CDR2 ANQGSEA. V dropped 6 bases and J dropped 7; count of bases not matched to a gene: 15.

This clone was found a few times. This chain uses TRBV7-8 with TRBJ2-7, with 8 positions matching TRBD1. With 3 bases clipped from V and 6 bases from J, the junction kept 7 bases outside the gene matches. There are 14 residues in the CDR3. From germline, CDR1 is SGHVS and CDR2 FQNEAQ. The CDR3 DNA reads as TGTGCCAGCAGCTTCCGCAGGGGGCAGGGCGAGCAGTACTTC. This encodes CASSFRRGQGEQYF.

The chain recombines TRBV5-1 with TRBJ2-2, with D possibly matching TRBD2 (6 bases). CDR1 is SGHRS and CDR2 is YFSETQ in the germline V gene. Trimming took 4 bases from V and 1 from J, leaving 17 bases between them. The CDR3 has 17 residues. As DNA, the CDR3 is TGCGCCAGCAGCCAAGTAGGGACTCATGGGAACACCGGGGAGCTGTTTTTT. This sequence encodes CASSQVGTHGNTGELFF.

V usage is TRBV28 and J usage is TRBJ2-7; 11 bases agree with TRBD2. V was clipped by 3 bases and J by 2 bases; unmatched bases: 15. Germline V gene data show CDR1 as MDHEN and CDR2 as SYDVKM. There are 19 residues in the CDR3. The CDR3 region has the DNA TGTGCCAGCAGTTTTTTCGGTACTAGCGGGGGACCAAACCCCTACGAGCAGTACTTC. This sequence encodes CASSFFGTSGGPNPYEQYF.

The V call is TRBV18, the J call TRBJ2-1; 7 nucleotides agree with TRBD1. Per germline, CDR1 KGHSH and CDR2 LQKENI. The length of the CDR3 is 15 residues. J gave up 4 bases and V 5 bases, and 8 bases lay outside the gene matches. The CDR3 spells CASSRGQIFYNEQFF. In DNA form, the CDR3 reads TGTGCCAGCTCAAGGGGACAGATTTTTTACAATGAGCAGTTCTTC.

The gene calls are TRBV6-1 and TRBJ2-3; TRBD1 might be the D (6 bases). V shed 8 bases and J shed 0 bases, with 9 bases lying between them. Germline assignment: CDR1 MNHNS and CDR2 SASEGT. The CDR3 contains 13 residues. The CDR3 here is CASEQGSTDTQYF. The DNA for the CDR3 is TGTGCCAGCGAACAGGGCAGCACAGATACGCAGTATTTT.

This chain uses TRBV19 with TRBJ1-1, with D possibly TRBD1 on 5 matching bases. Trimming cost V 6 bases and J 1 base, with 12 bases left between them. The CDR3 contains 14 residues. CDR1 LNHDA and CDR2 SQIVND come from the germline V gene (reference sequence). CDR3 in amino acids: CASRPLRENTEAFF. CDR3 in DNA: TGTGCCAGTAGGCCTCTCAGGGAGAACACTGAAGCTTTCTTT.

This chain uses TRBV4-1 with TRBJ2-6; TRBD1 agrees at 9 bases. V shed 1 base, J shed 3 bases, and the junction held 10 bases outside the gene matches. The germline V gene encodes CDR1 MGHRA and CDR2 YSYEKL. The length of the CDR3 is 19 residues. The CDR3 nucleotides read TGCGCCAGCAGCCAAGTTCTGGCACAGGGGGCAGGTGGGGCCAACGTCCTGACTTTC. Its protein product is CASSQVLAQGAGGANVLTF.

This chain joins TRBV14 and TRBJ2-7, with 7 nucleotides matching TRBD1. V shed 6 bases and J 7 bases; nucleotides not matched to a gene: 15. Germline assignment: CDR1 SGHDN and CDR2 FVKESK. The CDR3 length is 15 residues. This CDR3 is CASSPRGIIVREQYF. CDR3 nucleotide sequence: TGTGCCAGCAGTCCCAGGGGGATTATCGTCCGGGAGCAGTACTTC. Based on the CDR3 plus reference TRBV14 and TRBJ2-7, the full variable domain is EAGVTQFPSHSVIEKGQTVTLRCDPISGHDNLYWYRRVMGKEIKFLLHFVKESKQDESGMPNNRFLAERTGGTYSTLKVQPAELEDSGVYFCASSPRGIIVREQYFGPGTRLTVT.

This chain links TRBV30 with TRBJ1-3, with unresolved D. The CDR3 extends over 13 amino acids. Per the germline V gene, CDR1 is GTSNPN and CDR2 is SVGIG (reference sequence). Between the trimmed V and J ends, which lost 0 bases and 7 bases, there was a span of 10 bases. CDR3 sequence (DNA): TGTGCCTGGAGTGTATCAGTCAGGAACACCATATATTTT. Translation: CAWSVSVRNTIYF.

The V call is TRBV5-1, the J call TRBJ2-5; the match to TRBD1 covers 8 bases. The CDR3 has 16 residues. From germline, CDR1 is SGHRS and CDR2 YFSETQ. The ends lost 0 bases at V and 2 bases at J; junction bases unmatched: 6. CDR3 in DNA: TGCGCCAGCAGCTTGGAGGCAGGGGGCCCGCAAGAGACCCAGTACTTC. Translating gives CASSLEAGGPQETQYF.

The chain links TRBV27 to TRBJ2-7; maybe TRBD2 (6 bases). The CDR3 totals 14 residues. The V end was cut by 3 bases, the J end by 7 bases, with 16 bases between. Looked up from germline, CDR1 is MNHEY and CDR2 is SMNVEV (reference sequence). CDR3 loop: CASSFSTSSLEQYF. CDR3 DNA sequence: TGTGCCAGCAGTTTCTCAACTAGCTCCCTGGAGCAGTACTTC.

The rearrangement uses TRBV9 and TRBJ2-2; 8 nucleotides agree with TRBD2. CDR1 and CDR2 from the germline V gene are SGDLS and YYNGEE. This CDR3 is built from 16 residues. The ends lost 0 bases at V and 4 bases at J; junction bases unmatched: 5. The CDR3 sequence: CASSVAGGPSTGELFF. The CDR3 nucleotides are TGTGCCAGCAGCGTAGCGGGGGGGCCGAGCACCGGGGAGCTGTTTTTT.

The J gene is TRBJ2-7, the V gene TRBV27; TRBD2 might be the D (6 bases). The germline CDR1 and CDR2 sequences are MNHEY and SMNVEV (reference sequence). This CDR3 contains 14 residues. The ends were cut back, 2 bases at V and 0 bases at J, with 8 bases in the middle. CDR3 in DNA: TGTGCCAGCAGTTTAGCGGGGTACTCCTACGAGCAGTACTTC. The encoded protein is CASSLAGYSYEQYF.

This clone was observed a single time. The chain combines TRBV15 with TRBJ2-7; 9 bases line up with TRBD2. V shed 1 base and J 0 bases; nucleotides not matched to a gene: 1. Germline V lookup: CDR1 LNHNV, CDR2 YYDKDF (reference sequence). This CDR3 contains 15 residues. CDR3: CATSRGTSASYEQYF. The CDR3, as DNA: TGTGCCACCAGCAGAGGGACTAGCGCCTCCTACGAGCAGTACTTC.

This sequence joins TRBV27 and TRBJ1-5; 7 nucleotides agree with TRBD1. The CDR3 is 16 residues long. The germline V gene has CDR1 MNHEY and CDR2 SMNVEV (reference sequence). The ends lost 5 bases at V and 4 bases at J; junction bases unmatched: 11. As DNA, the CDR3 is TGTGCCAGCAGTCGGTCGGGACAGAACAGAAATCAGCCCCAGCATTTT. Protein: CASSRSGQNRNQPQHF.

The gene calls are TRBV2 and TRBJ2-1; D not resolved. CDR1 and CDR2 (germline): SNHLY, FYNNEI. Trimming took 2 bases from V and 2 from J, leaving 10 bases between them. The CDR3 extends over 15 amino acids. The chain's CDR3 is CASSESRLAYNEQFF. The CDR3 region has the DNA TGTGCCAGCAGTGAATCGAGGCTCGCCTACAATGAGCAGTTCTTC.

This clone was counted a single time. The chain joins TRBV19 to TRBJ2-3; tentative D call: TRBD1 (5 bases). CDR1 is LNHDA, CDR2 SQIVND, per germline (reference sequence). V was pared by 7 bases and J by 3 bases, with 17 bases between. The CDR3 covers 15 residues. The CDR3 region is CASTMNGARTDTQYF. CDR3 coding DNA: TGTGCCAGTACCATGAATGGGGCTAGGACAGATACGCAGTATTTT.

This clone was counted a few times. The V and J genes are TRBV6-5 and TRBJ2-3; D remains unclear. There are 14 residues in the CDR3. V was trimmed by 8 bases and J by 1 base, leaving 13 bases between them. Germline V gives CDR1 MNHEY, CDR2 SVGAGI. CDR3 coding DNA: TGTGCCAGCCGACCATTTGCGGGCACAGATACGCAGTATTTT. Its protein is CASRPFAGTDTQYF.

V is TRBV5-4 and J is TRBJ1-6; 9 bases line up with TRBD1. V dropped 7 bases and J dropped 9; count of bases not matched to a gene: 14. The CDR3 runs 16 residues. Germline CDR1 is SGHNT and CDR2 is YYREEE (reference sequence). The CDR3 DNA reads as TGTGCCAGCTCACGTGAGCCGGGACAGGGACTTTCACCCCTCCACTTT. It encodes CASSREPGQGLSPLHF.

The chain is built from TRBV11-3 and TRBJ2-3; D gene ambiguous. Trimming shortened V by 1 base and J by 1 base, and 6 bases separated the two germline ends. The germline V gene has CDR1 SGHNT and CDR2 YENEEA. CDR3 size: 14 residues. Written as DNA, the CDR3 is TGTGCCAGCAGCTTAGTTGTCGGCACAGATACGCAGTATTTT. As protein: CASSLVVGTDTQYF. The full variable domain, with the rest looked up from reference TRBV11-3 and TRBJ2-3, is EAGVVQSPRYKIIEKKQPVAFWCNPISGHNTLYWYLQNLGQGPELLIRYENEEAVDDSQLPKDRFSAERLKGVDSTLKIQPAELGDSAVYLCASSLVVGTDTQYFGPGTRLTVL.

V gene TRBV7-9 combines with J gene TRBJ2-1; D gene ambiguous. Germline values: CDR1 SEHNR, CDR2 FQNEAQ (reference sequence). Trimming took off 7 bases at V and 0 bases at J, with 7 bases between the two ends. The CDR3 totals 13 residues. DNA of the CDR3: TGTGCCAGCAAAGCTAGCTCCTACAATGAGCAGTTCTTC. Translating it yields CASKASSYNEQFF.

CDR3 sequence: CASSGVRGTEAFF. Here the CDR3 DNA reads TGTGCCAGCAGCGGTGTCCGAGGCACTGAAGCTTTCTTT. This sequence joins TRBV9 and TRBJ1-1; D is unresolved. The V end was cut by 3 bases, the J end by 4 bases, with 10 bases between. CDR1 is SGDLS, CDR2 YYNGEE, per germline. The CDR3 is made up of 13 amino acids.

This sequence joins TRBV28 and TRBJ1-5; 12 bases align to TRBD1. This CDR3 has 14 amino acids. V was clipped by 8 bases and J by 3 bases; unmatched bases: 2. Germline values: CDR1 MDHEN, CDR2 SYDVKM. The CDR3 here is CASGTGGTNQPQHF. The CDR3 DNA follows: TGTGCCAGCGGGACAGGGGGCACCAATCAGCCCCAGCATTTT.

This chain uses TRBV30 with TRBJ1-2; D may be TRBD1 (6 bases). Germline loops: CDR1 GTSNPN, CDR2 SVGIG (reference sequence). The CDR3 contains 12 residues. Trimming shortened V by 5 bases and J by 4 bases, and 11 bases separated the two germline ends. CDR3 DNA sequence: TGTGCCTGGTCAGGGGATGGCTATGGCTACACCTTC. This translates into CAWSGDGYGYTF.

The chain combines TRBV18 with TRBJ1-3; 7 nucleotides align to TRBD1. CDR3 size: 16 residues. In germline, CDR1 is KGHSH, CDR2 LQKENI. V shed 3 bases and J 1 base; nucleotides not matched to a gene: 6. The DNA of the CDR3 is TGTGCCAGCTCACCCGGGACAGTGCATTCTGGAAACACCATATATTTT. As protein: CASSPGTVHSGNTIYF. The full variable domain, rest sourced from reference TRBV18 and TRBJ1-3, is NAGVMQNPRHLVRRRGQEARLRCSPMKGHSHVYWYRQLPEEGLKFMVYLQKENIIDESGMPKERFSAEFPKEGPSILRIQQVVRGDSAAYFCASSPGTVHSGNTIYFGEGSWLTVV.

The chain is built from TRBV27 and TRBJ2-5, with TRBD2 matching 11 bases. The V segment lost 4 bases and the J segment 7 bases; nucleotides outside the gene matches: 5. The germline gives CDR1 MNHEY, CDR2 SMNVEV (reference sequence). This CDR3 contains 14 residues. CDR3 in DNA: TGTGCCAGCAGTTCGACTAGCGGGGTAGGGACCCAGTACTTC. It translates to CASSSTSGVGTQYF.